The 13 T cell receptor beta chains reported below all come from one sample, sequenced in a study of blood T cell repertoires in COVID-19. Sequencing was performed with immunoSEQ multiplex PCR; in TCRdb, only in-frame clones are kept and a portion is missing. The top ten hold 3.5% of the sample, which has approximately 150,000 clones, about four fifths seen once. Sequences were obtained from peripheral blood. These receptors originate from a man aged 70 or older who had recovered from COVID-19.

The chain carries TRBV11-2 and TRBJ2-5; D may be TRBD2 (6 bases). The CDR3 covers 14 residues. Germline V gene lookup returns CDR1 SGHAT and CDR2 FQNNGV. Trimming shortened V by 1 base and J by 4 bases, and 10 bases separated the two germline ends. CDR3 sequence (DNA): TGTGCCAGCAGCTTAGTTGGGGGGACAGAGACCCAGTACTTC. Its protein product is CASSLVGGTETQYF.

This clone appeared a single time. The chain couples TRBV7-9 to TRBJ2-7; the match to TRBD2 covers 9 bases. J lost 5 bases, V lost 2 bases, and 7 bases had no gene match. Looked up from germline, CDR1 is SEHNR and CDR2 is FQNEAQ (reference sequence). The CDR3 is made up of 15 amino acids. CDR3 protein: CASSLHSGRVDEQYF. CDR3 coding DNA: TGTGCCAGCAGCTTACATAGCGGGAGAGTAGACGAGCAGTACTTC.

J is TRBJ1-1 and V is TRBV7-6, with D maybe TRBD1 (5 bases). The V gene lost 1 base and the J gene lost 1 base, with 10 bases spanning the gap. The germline V gene has CDR1 SGHVS and CDR2 FNYEAQ. This CDR3 is 15 amino acids long. The CDR3 nucleotides are TGTGCCAGCAGCTTAGTCGGACAAGAGAACACTGAAGCTTTCTTT. Translated, it gives CASSLVGQENTEAFF.

The V and J genes are TRBV6-5 and TRBJ2-2, with 7 bases identical to TRBD2. CDR3 length equals 15 residues. CDR1 is MNHEY and CDR2 is SVGAGI in the germline V gene. Unmatched junction bases numbered 9, after V lost 5 bases and J lost 6 bases. Here the CDR3 DNA reads TGTGCCAGCAGTCCTGGGGGGGTTCGGGCCGGGGAGCTGTTTTTT. Its translation: CASSPGGVRAGELFF.

V gene TRBV12-3 or TRBV12-4 combines with J gene TRBJ2-7; TRBD1 agrees at 9 bases. The CDR3 spans 13 residues. J lost 8 bases, V lost 3 bases, and 5 bases had no gene match. The CDR3 region is CASSLGTGSQQYF. CDR3 DNA: TGTGCCAGCAGTTTGGGGACAGGGTCTCAGCAGTACTTC.

The rearrangement joins TRBV19 to TRBJ2-4; 7 nucleotides agree with TRBD2. The CDR3 is 13 residues long. Germline V gene lookup returns CDR1 LNHDA and CDR2 SQIVND (reference sequence). V dropped 7 bases and J dropped 6; count of bases not matched to a gene: 6. CDR3 in amino acids: CASKQGGVNIQYF. In DNA, the CDR3 is TGTGCCAGTAAGCAGGGAGGGGTAAACATTCAGTACTTC.

This clone was picked up a small number of times. The CDR3 protein is CASSDRSANYGYTF. The CDR3 bases are TGTGCCAGCAGTGACAGGTCGGCTAACTATGGCTACACCTTC. The J gene is TRBJ1-2, the V gene TRBV6-1; D unresolved. The length of the CDR3 is 14 residues. With 3 bases removed from V and 0 bases from J, the gap between germline ends came to 8 bases. Germline-derived CDR1 and CDR2 are MNHNS and SASEGT.

Many counts were recorded for this clone. The genes are TRBV10-2 and TRBJ2-2, with 7 positions matching TRBD2. This CDR3 has 16 residues. Germline CDR1 is WSHSY and CDR2 is SAAADI. V lost 3 bases and J lost 7; bases outside the gene matches: 11. CDR3 residues: CASSDPWEGHHGELFF. The CDR3 DNA reads TGCGCCAGCAGTGACCCGTGGGAGGGCCATCACGGGGAGCTGTTTTTT.

This clone was seen more than once but under ten times. The chain links TRBV10-3 to TRBJ2-7; TRBD2 aligns across 8 bases. The V gene end was trimmed by 6 bases and the J gene end by 2 bases; junction bases not matched to a gene: 6. Germline V gives CDR1 ENHRY, CDR2 SYGVKD. This CDR3 region has 14 residues. The CDR3 spells CAISGTSGAYEQYF. CDR3 bases: TGTGCCATCAGCGGGACTAGTGGGGCCTACGAGCAGTACTTC.

The chain employs TRBV10-3 and TRBJ2-7, with 7 bases that match TRBD2. Germline CDR1 and CDR2: ENHRY and SYGVKD. Trimming took 4 bases from V and 2 from J; bases not matched to a gene: 5. The CDR3 extends over 14 amino acids. In nucleotides, the CDR3 is TGTGCCATCAGTGCACAGCGGGGACCCTACGAGCAGTACTTC. Its translation is CAISAQRGPYEQYF.

The V and J genes are TRBV19 and TRBJ2-3; 11 nucleotides line up with TRBD2. This CDR3 has 18 residues. CDR1 and CDR2 from the germline V gene are LNHDA and SQIVND (reference sequence). V shed 3 bases and J 2 bases; nucleotides not matched to a gene: 10. The CDR3 spells CASSMASGRIRPTDTQYF. The CDR3 DNA reads as TGTGCCAGTAGTATGGCTAGCGGGAGGATCAGACCCACAGATACGCAGTATTTT.

The gene calls are TRBV2 and TRBJ1-2, with TRBD1 matching over 7 bases. The CDR3 is made up of 14 amino acids. Germline V CDR1 and CDR2: SNHLY, FYNNEI. The V gene end was trimmed by 2 bases and the J gene end by 7 bases; junction bases not matched to a gene: 7. The CDR3 sequence: CASSERGGAAGYTF. CDR3 coding DNA: TGTGCCAGCAGTGAAAGAGGGGGCGCGGCTGGCTACACCTTC.

The chain has TRBV7-6 and TRBJ2-7; the D gene is possibly TRBD2 (6 bases). V was trimmed by 1 base and J by 4 bases, leaving 11 bases between them. Germline-derived CDR1 and CDR2 are SGHVS and FNYEAQ. CDR3 size: 14 residues. Written as DNA, the CDR3 is TGTGCCAGCAGCTTAGGGGGGGTTTCGTACGAGCAGTACTTC. It yields the protein CASSLGGVSYEQYF.